These T cell receptor beta chains were read from a single sample in a study of T-cell reconstitution after alpha-beta-depleted transplantation in children. TCRdb fed the PCR reads into MiXCR, producing one record per CDR3 protein. This table has 440,000 or so distinct CDR3 sequences, about 45% appearing once. The sequenced sample was PBMCs, obtained before TCRalphabeta/CD19-depleted stem cell transplant. Source of these receptors: a girl aged 2 to 10 with aplastic anemia, due to receive a stem cell transplant. Each CDR3 is given with its conserved first and last residue.

CDR3aa,v_gene,j_gene
CASSTGLAHQETQYF,TRBV12-3/TRBV12-4,TRBJ2-5
CASSRTEEALEAFF,TRBV12-3/TRBV12-4,TRBJ1-1
CASSLASYNEQFF,TRBV5-1,TRBJ2-1
CSVEDSGTGRLSYEQYF,TRBV29-1,TRBJ2-7
CASSLAGGFTDTQYF,TRBV3-1,TRBJ2-3
CASQRLAAYNEQFF,TRBV6-5,TRBJ2-1
CSVAGGWPYEQYF,TRBV29-1,TRBJ2-7
CASCLEVTGGIFLVYEQYF,TRBV3-1,TRBJ2-7
CASSLGTGSNQPQHF,TRBV28,TRBJ1-5
CASSGISGRSNEQFF,TRBV9,TRBJ2-1
CAWSTTTSGRAGEQFF,TRBV30,TRBJ2-1
CASCGLAGSTDTQYF,TRBV5-1,TRBJ2-3
CASSLQGRKNIQYF,TRBV7-2,TRBJ2-4
CSARSQSSYEQYF,TRBV20-1,TRBJ2-7
CASSLEDGAPYEQYF,TRBV5-1,TRBJ2-7
CASSLEHGSSYEQYF,TRBV7-6,TRBJ2-7
CASSLAGRRREETQYF,TRBV5-5,TRBJ2-5
CASSPRTGNYEQYF,TRBV28,TRBJ2-7